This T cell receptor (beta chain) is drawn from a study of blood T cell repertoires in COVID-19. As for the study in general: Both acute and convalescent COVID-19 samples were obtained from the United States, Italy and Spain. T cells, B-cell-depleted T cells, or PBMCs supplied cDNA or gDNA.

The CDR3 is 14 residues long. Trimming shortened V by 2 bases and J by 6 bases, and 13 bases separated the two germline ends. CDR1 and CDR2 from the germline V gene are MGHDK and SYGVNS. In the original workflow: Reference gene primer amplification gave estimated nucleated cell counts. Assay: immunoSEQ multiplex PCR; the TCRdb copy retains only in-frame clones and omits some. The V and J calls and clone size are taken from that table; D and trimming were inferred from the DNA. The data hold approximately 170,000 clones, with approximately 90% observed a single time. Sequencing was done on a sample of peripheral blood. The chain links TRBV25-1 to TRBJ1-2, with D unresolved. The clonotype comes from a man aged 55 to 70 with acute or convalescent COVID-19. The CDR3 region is CASSENALGDGYTF. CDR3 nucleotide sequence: TGTGCCAGCAGTGAAAACGCCTTGGGCGATGGCTACACCTTC.